The clone carrying this TCR beta chain was detected only a few times. The limits of the CDR3 on the DNA are not certain, so only TCRdb's listed CDR3 is given. Time point noted: after trial treatment. Treatment given: LDRT plus nivolumab, ipilimumab, low-dose cyclophosphamide and aspirin (RACIN trial). This entry belongs to a study of low-dose radiotherapy and immunotherapy resistance in tumors. In the study overall: Patients of Cohort 1 had 0.5 Gy fractions every 2 weeks, which summed to 6.5 Gy. Ipilimumab 1 mg/kg every six weeks, together with nivolumab 240 mg every two weeks, was given intravenously to patients. A dose of 1 Gy per fraction every two weeks went to Cohort 2, totaling 13 Gy over 26 weeks.

The CDR3 sequence runs 16 residues, both termini included. CDR1 and CDR2 from the germline V gene are SGHTA and FQGNSA. TRAV- and TRBV-specific primers, spanning alpha and beta chains, primed first-strand cDNA. TCRs were amplified for approximately 21 PCR cycles with a constant-region primer and V-primer adapter. TCRdb reprocessed the reads via MiXCR and lists one record per CDR3 protein. The sample has about 30,000 distinct CDR3 sequences; 45% to 50% are singletons. This specimen consisted of PBMCs, obtained after low-dose radiotherapy plus immunotherapy. The sequence was obtained from a male donor with gallbladder cancer. V and J are TRBV7-2 and TRBJ2-2; the table's D call, TRBD1, was not checked against the DNA. This CDR3 reads CASSLGGVNTGELFFF.